There are many counts of the clone carrying this T cell receptor beta chain. A second PCR of roughly 7 to 11 cycles used a sample-barcoded 5' primer and a J-beta primer mix. TCRdb passed the 5' RACE reads through MiXCR, listing each CDR3 protein once. This sample carries 650,000 to 1,000,000 distinct CDR3 sequences, 35% to 60% of them seen once, and the ten largest clones take around 18%. This entry comes from a study of blood T cells in healthy people across ages. This CDR3 is built from 16 residues. The V gene's germline CDR1 is DFQATT and CDR2 SNEGSKA (reference sequence). V dropped 2 bases and J dropped 5; count of bases not matched to a gene: 8.

J is TRBJ2-3 and V is TRBV20-1, with 12 bases that match TRBD1. The sample was blood. This receptor was taken from a man older than 75 in good health. The CDR3 DNA reads TGCAGTGCTAGACGACCGGGACAGGGGGCACGAGATACGCAGTATTTT. Protein sequence: CSARRPGQGARDTQYF.